The clone carrying this TCR beta chain was picked up one time. Germline CDR1 and CDR2: SGHAT and FQNNGV. V was trimmed by 5 bases and J by 5 bases, leaving 16 bases between them. The CDR3 runs to 14 residues. The data were taken from a study of blood T cell repertoires in COVID-19. Patients at the Seattle site were enrolled during active infection and followed longitudinally. Libraries were prepared by immunoSEQ multiplex PCR; TCRdb keeps only in-frame clonotypes and omits some of them. The sample has 150,000 to 200,000 clones, roughly 83% seen once. The rearrangement links TRBV11-2 to TRBJ2-7, with D tentatively TRBD2 (5 bases). This TCR came from a woman aged 40 to 55 with COVID-19, enrolled during active disease. Material: peripheral blood. CDR3 protein: CASSPRGETHEQYF. CDR3 coding DNA: TGTGCCAGCAGCCCCCGGGGTGAGACCCACGAGCAGTACTTC.